What follows are 19 T cell receptor beta chains derived from one specimen sequenced in a study of early T cells in non-severe SARS-CoV-2 infection. TCRdb re-called the 5' RACE reads through MiXCR, storing one row per CDR3 protein. The sample yields about 22,000 distinct CDR3 sequences, roughly 4.5% seen once. Material: whole blood. All receptors come from an adult who was a healthcare worker with PCR-confirmed SARS-CoV-2 infection or an uninfected control (not recorded which).

This clonotype showed up just a few times. This chain uses TRBV6-6 with TRBJ2-1, with 15 bases lining up with TRBD2. The CDR3 runs to 16 residues. Germline V lookup: CDR1 MNHNY, CDR2 SVGAGI (reference sequence). The junction had 6 bases not matched to a gene; V was cut back by 5 bases and J by 7 bases. CDR3 coding DNA: TGTGCCAGCAGTCTAGGACTAGCGGGGGGGTTTAATGAGCAGTTCTTC. The encoded protein is CASSLGLAGGFNEQFF.

This clonotype has a count of ten or more. The chain has TRBV18 and TRBJ1-5; D call uncertain. Per germline, CDR1 KGHSH and CDR2 LQKENI. CDR3 length: 14 residues. V lost 5 bases and J lost 0, with 8 bases in between. CDR3 in amino acids: CASSEGYSNQPQHF. CDR3 nucleotides: TGTGCCAGCTCAGAGGGCTATAGCAATCAGCCCCAGCATTTT.

This clonotype was observed many times. The genes are TRBV3-1 and TRBJ1-4; D is unresolved. The V gene lost 0 bases and the J gene lost 3 bases, with 8 bases spanning the gap. Germline V gives CDR1 LGHDT, CDR2 YNNKEL (reference sequence). CDR3 size: 15 residues. CDR3 sequence reads: CASSQDSGANEKLFF. CDR3 bases: TGTGCCAGCAGCCAAGATAGCGGGGCTAATGAAAAACTGTTTTTT.

This clonotype was seen a few times. The V call is TRBV18, the J call TRBJ2-6, with 9 bases that match TRBD1. There are 19 residues in the CDR3. Germline V lookup: CDR1 KGHSH, CDR2 LQKENI. V was clipped by 2 bases and J by 1 base; unmatched bases: 9. This CDR3 is CASSPGSGTGSSGANVLTF. For the CDR3, the DNA is TGTGCCAGCTCACCAGGTTCCGGGACAGGGTCTTCTGGGGCCAACGTCCTGACTTTC.

Many counts were recorded for this clonotype. The CDR3, as DNA: TGTGCCAGCAGCTTTCCAGGGAACTATGGCTACACCTTC. Protein product: CASSFPGNYGYTF. This sequence joins TRBV5-6 and TRBJ1-2; perhaps TRBD1 as D (5 bases). Trimming took off 2 bases at V and 2 bases at J, with 7 bases between the two ends. CDR3 length: 13 residues. Germline loops: CDR1 SGHDT, CDR2 YYEEEE.

This clonotype was detected many times. The chain links TRBV20-1 to TRBJ2-7, with 8 bases lining up with TRBD2. CDR3 size: 15 residues. Germline-derived CDR1 and CDR2 are DFQATT and SNEGSKA (reference sequence). V lost 3 bases, J lost 3 bases, and 10 bases stayed unmatched. CDR3: CSARPAGVGFYEQYF. DNA of the CDR3: TGCAGTGCTAGGCCAGCGGGGGTCGGGTTCTACGAGCAGTACTTC.

The genes are TRBV15 and TRBJ1-6; D call uncertain. Trimming pared 3 bases from V and 7 bases from J, leaving 13 bases between. Germline CDR1 and CDR2: LNHNV and YYDKDF (reference sequence). The CDR3 covers 15 residues. The DNA of the CDR3 is TGTGCCACCAGCAGGAATCAGGTTGAGAATTCACCCCTCCACTTT. Translating it yields CATSRNQVENSPLHF. The full variable domain, completed using reference TRBV15 and TRBJ1-6, is DAMVIQNPRYQVTQFGKPVTLSCSQTLNHNVMYWYQQKSSQAPKLLFHYYDKDFNNEADTPDNFQSRRPNTSFCFLDIRSPGLGDTAMYLCATSRNQVENSPLHFGNGTRLTVT.

A remark on this clonotype: This sequence may be a read error, since a much larger clone differs from it by one base. The chain links TRBV7-8 to TRBJ2-1; no clear D gene. The CDR3 covers 18 residues. CDR1 is SGHVS, CDR2 FQNEAQ, per germline. The CDR3: CAGSSADRALSSYNEQFF. CDR3 coding DNA: TGTGCCGGCAGCTCAGCCGACCGGGCCCTCAGCTCCTACAATGAGCAGTTCTTC.

Only a few counts were recorded for this clonotype. The gene calls are TRBV20-1 and TRBJ1-1; a possible D gene is TRBD1 (5 bases). Germline V gene lookup returns CDR1 DFQATT and CDR2 SNEGSKA (reference sequence). The CDR3 covers 13 residues. V was clipped by 0 bases and J by 8 bases, with 13 bases between them. Written as DNA, the CDR3 is TGCAGTGCTAGAGATCTCGGGGACGCGGAAGCTTTCTTT. Residues: CSARDLGDAEAFF.

This clonotype was picked up many times. The V gene is TRBV27, the J gene TRBJ1-2; D call uncertain. This CDR3 comprises 11 residues. V was pared by 8 bases and J by 2 bases, with 6 bases between. CDR1 and CDR2 from the germline V gene are MNHEY and SMNVEV (reference sequence). The CDR3 protein is CASGENYGYTF. CDR3 nucleotides: TGTGCCAGCGGGGAGAACTATGGCTACACCTTC.

The rearrangement joins TRBV7-2 to TRBJ1-2; 9 bases map to TRBD1. V lost 2 bases and J lost 1; bases outside the gene matches: 2. The germline V gene encodes CDR1 SGHTA and CDR2 FQGNSA. The CDR3 length is 15 residues. Here the CDR3 DNA reads TGTGCCAGCAGCTTACGGACAGGGGATAACTATGGCTACACCTTC. This sequence encodes CASSLRTGDNYGYTF.

This clonotype has at least ten counts. This chain links TRBV15 with TRBJ2-5, with a possible D match to TRBD2 (5 bases). CDR3 length equals 12 residues. V was shortened by 8 bases and J by 5 bases, with 12 bases between the two germline ends. Germline CDR1 and CDR2: LNHNV and YYDKDF (reference sequence). CDR3 region: CATGPGYETQYF. The CDR3 DNA reads as TGTGCCACCGGGCCGGGATACGAGACCCAGTACTTC.

This clonotype is medium-sized (0.01 to 0.1%) by share. The chain joins TRBV3-1 to TRBJ2-1; 7 bases match TRBD2. The V gene's germline CDR1 is LGHDT and CDR2 YNNKEL (reference sequence). The CDR3 is 15 amino acids. V was pared by 4 bases and J by 7 bases, with 10 bases of the junction left unmatched. The CDR3 is CASSLGTSETNEQFF. CDR3 DNA: TGTGCCAGCAGCCTAGGAACTAGCGAGACTAATGAGCAGTTCTTC.

This clonotype appeared many times. The chain links TRBV20-1 to TRBJ1-4, with a tentative D call TRBD1 (5 bases). CDR1 and CDR2 (germline): DFQATT, SNEGSKA (reference sequence). This CDR3 has 14 residues. The V and J ends lost 0 bases and 7 bases respectively, with 12 bases between them. For the CDR3, the DNA is TGCAGTGCTAGAGAGGCGGGGCTGTCTGAAAAACTGTTTTTT. It yields the protein CSAREAGLSEKLFF.

In its sample, this clonotype was seen a few times. V usage is TRBV14 and J usage is TRBJ2-6; a possible D gene is TRBD2 (5 bases). Germline CDR1 is SGHDN and CDR2 is FVKESK. The CDR3 is 17 amino acids. The V end lost 1 base, the J end lost 2 bases, and 12 bases lay between the germline ends. The CDR3 is CASSQVPLRAGANVLTF. The CDR3 coding sequence is TGTGCCAGCAGCCAAGTCCCTCTGAGGGCTGGGGCCAACGTCCTGACTTTC.

The chain recombines TRBV5-1 with TRBJ2-7; D ambiguous. Trimming removed 2 bases from V and 1 base from J, with 4 bases in between. The germline gives CDR1 SGHRS, CDR2 YFSETQ. CDR3 length: 12 amino acids. CDR3 coding DNA: TGCGCCAGCAGCTTACCTTCCTACGAGCAGTACTTC. Translation gives CASSLPSYEQYF. Full variable domain (rest looked up from reference TRBV5-1 and TRBJ2-7): KAGVTQTPRYLIKTRGQQVTLSCSPISGHRSVSWYQQTPGQGLQFLFEYFSETQRNKGNFPGRFSGRQFSNSRSEMNVSTLELGDSALYLCASSLPSYEQYFGPGTRLTVT.

As concerns this clonotype: A much larger clone is a single base away; this may be a read error. V usage is TRBV15 and J usage is TRBJ2-5, with D hard to call. Between the trimmed V and J ends, which lost 0 bases and 4 bases, there was a span of 9 bases. The CDR3 extends over 14 amino acids. CDR1 is LNHNV and CDR2 is YYDKDF in the germline V gene (reference sequence). The CDR3: CATSRDLSAETQYF. The CDR3, as DNA: TGTGCCACCAGCAGAGATTTGAGCGCAGAGACCCAGTACTTC.

In this sample, this clonotype turned up a few times. The chain joins TRBV2 to TRBJ2-2, with 8 nucleotides matching TRBD2. Germline CDR1 reads SNHLY; CDR2 reads FYNNEI. J gave up 4 bases and V 4 bases, and 11 bases lay outside the gene matches. This CDR3 contains 17 residues. For the CDR3, the DNA is TGTGCCAGCAGTGCCGGGTCGCGGGGGGCCCTCACCGGGGAGCTGTTTTTT. It translates to CASSAGSRGALTGELFF.

This clonotype occurred many times. The rearrangement joins TRBV7-6 to TRBJ2-3, with D uncertain. V was trimmed by 2 bases and J by 1 base, leaving 4 bases between them. From germline, CDR1 is SGHVS and CDR2 FNYEAQ. CDR3 length: 13 residues. The CDR3: CASSLIGTDTQYF. The DNA of the CDR3 is TGTGCCAGCAGCTTAATTGGCACAGATACGCAGTATTTT.